These T cell receptor beta chains were read from a single sample in a study of blood T cell repertoires in COVID-19. Profiling relied on immunoSEQ multiplex PCR, and the TCRdb table lists in-frame clones only, not all of them. The sample has approximately 72,000 clones, approximately 91% seen once. The specimen sequenced was peripheral blood. The origin of the receptors is a man over 45 with acute or convalescent COVID-19. Both conserved end residues are part of each CDR3.

>TRBV5-1
CASSIGTEAFF
>TRBV30
CAWSITGGNQPQHF
>TRBV19
CASSMTENEKLFF
>TRBV18
CASSPRAGWEKLFF
>TRBV4-2
CASSQLQGAGEQFF
>TRBV21-1
CASSTTPSHNQPQHF
>TRBV5-1
CASSLAGGENQPQHF
>TRBV28
CASRSKGRASYEQYF
>TRBV14
CASSQGTYPQETQYF
>TRBV5-1
CASSWKTGGHEKLFF
>TRBV10-3
CAISPSPSSTDTQYF
>TRBV5-1
CASSFTTGARTDTQYF
>TRBV7-9
CASSLAAGTGGGQYF
>TRBV4-1
CASSQGGSRAFF
>TRBV9
CASSVGGRETDTQYF
>TRBV11-2
CASSAMGPGDGYTF
>TRBV5-1
CASSLARTGNYGYTF
>TRBV3-1/TRBV3-2
CASSQVGGGALETQYF
>TRBV6-6
CASYRDLGQPQHF
>TRBV3-1/TRBV3-2
CASSQGEGNEKLFF
>TRBV24-1
CATSDSLGRDSNQPQHF
>TRBV5-1
CASSSPISGGGEQYF
>TRBV21-1
CASSKGDRGEVNQPQHF
>TRBV19
CASSMRATNEKLFF
>TRBV18
CASSLLGQGHMNTEAFF
>TRBV5-5
CASSSGDRRYNEQFF
>TRBV13
CASSQRLDLNYGYTF
>TRBV10-1
CASRASGEDTQYF
>TRBV6-5
CASSYTGPTYEQYF
>TRBV27
CASSPDYFGWFF
>TRBV25-1
CASSDSGTGGTDTQYF
>TRBV29-1
CSAPTGSSIHEQFF
>TRBV28
CASSLGTGLDEQYF
>TRBV2
CASSGSGGYSYEQYF
>TRBV9
CASSVQPLAVIYEQYF
>TRBV13
CASRGGFGVTNTGELFF
>TRBV5-4
CASSRSGANVLTF
>TRBV12-5
CASGLGQPDEQYF
>TRBV7-2
CASSLETTGGQPQHF
>TRBV6-1
CASSERSGTDTQYF
>TRBV7-8
CASSLGSGQETQYF
>TRBV27
CAKRGGPTNTIYF
>TRBV10-1
CASSDWGVDEQYF
>TRBV10-3
CAITEGQGYNEQFF
>TRBV6-1
CASSLGQGKRGYTF
>TRBV28
CASSLTGSGDYGYTF
>TRBV19
CASSPWTSGGLGELFF
>TRBV5-4
CASSLASGTGELFF
>TRBV11-2
CASSLDNTQGQPQHF
>TRBV19
CASSPQGMVETQYF
>TRBV29-1
CSVFTGDNEKLFF
>TRBV9
CASSVRPGQGSTGELFF
>TRBV6-5
CASRTAPNYGYTF
>TRBV10-3
CAIKGFEGQPQHF
>TRBV18
CASSPPGTGGTEQYF